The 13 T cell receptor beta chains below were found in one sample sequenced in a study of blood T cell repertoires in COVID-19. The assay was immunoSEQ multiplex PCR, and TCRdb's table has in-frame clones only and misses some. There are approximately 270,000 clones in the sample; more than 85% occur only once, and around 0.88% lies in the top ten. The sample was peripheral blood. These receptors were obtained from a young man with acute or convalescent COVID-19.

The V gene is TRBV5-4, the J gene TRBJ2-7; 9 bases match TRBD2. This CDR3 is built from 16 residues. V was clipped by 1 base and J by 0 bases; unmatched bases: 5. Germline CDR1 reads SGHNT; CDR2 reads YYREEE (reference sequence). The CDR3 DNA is TGTGCCAGCAGCTTGTATCTGCGGGGGGGCTCCTACGAGCAGTACTTC. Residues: CASSLYLRGGSYEQYF.

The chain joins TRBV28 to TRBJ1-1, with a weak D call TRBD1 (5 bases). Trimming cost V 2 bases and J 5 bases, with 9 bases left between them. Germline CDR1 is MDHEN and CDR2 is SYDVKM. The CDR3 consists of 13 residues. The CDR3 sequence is CASSLRAGTEAFF. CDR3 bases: TGTGCCAGCAGTTTAAGGGCAGGGACTGAAGCTTTCTTT. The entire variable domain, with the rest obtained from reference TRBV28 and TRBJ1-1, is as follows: DVKVTQSSRYLVKRTGEKVFLECVQDMDHENMFWYRQDPGLGLRLIYFSYDVKMKEKGDIPEGYSVSREKKERFSLILESASTNQTSMYLCASSLRAGTEAFFGQGTRLTVV.

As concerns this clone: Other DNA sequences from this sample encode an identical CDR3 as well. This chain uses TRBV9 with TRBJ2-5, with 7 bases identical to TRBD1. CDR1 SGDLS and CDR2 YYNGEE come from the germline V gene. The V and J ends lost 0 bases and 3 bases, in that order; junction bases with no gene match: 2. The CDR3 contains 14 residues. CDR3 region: CASSVGTGKETQYF. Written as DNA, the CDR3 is TGTGCCAGCAGCGTAGGGACAGGAAAAGAGACCCAGTACTTC.

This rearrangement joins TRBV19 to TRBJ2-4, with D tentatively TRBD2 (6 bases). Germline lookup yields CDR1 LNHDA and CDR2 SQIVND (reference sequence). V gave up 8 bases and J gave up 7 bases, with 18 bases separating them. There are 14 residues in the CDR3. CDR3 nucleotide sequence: TGTGCCAGTGGCCCGGGAGACCCGGGGAACATTCAGTACTTC. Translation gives CASGPGDPGNIQYF.

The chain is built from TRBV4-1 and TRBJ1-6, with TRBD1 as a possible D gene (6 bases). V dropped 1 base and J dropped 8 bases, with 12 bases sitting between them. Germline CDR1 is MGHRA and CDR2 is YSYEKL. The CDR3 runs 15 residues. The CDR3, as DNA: TGCGCCAGCAGCCAAGCCGGCAGGGGTGATTCACCCCTCCACTTT. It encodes CASSQAGRGDSPLHF.

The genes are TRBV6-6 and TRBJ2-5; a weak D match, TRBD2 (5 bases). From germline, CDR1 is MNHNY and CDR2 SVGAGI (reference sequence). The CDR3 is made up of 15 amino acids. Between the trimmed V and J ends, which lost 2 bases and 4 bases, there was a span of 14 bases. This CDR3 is CASSYPQKSGETQYF. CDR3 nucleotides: TGTGCCAGCAGTTACCCTCAAAAGAGCGGAGAGACCCAGTACTTC.

CDR3 protein: CASIVGVEQFF. In DNA, the CDR3 is TGTGCCAGCATTGTCGGGGTTGAGCAGTTCTTC. The chain is built from TRBV6-5 and TRBJ2-1, with D tentatively TRBD2 (5 bases). CDR1 is MNHEY, CDR2 SVGAGI, per germline. Deletions cut 7 bases from V and 9 bases from J, with 10 bases between. There are 11 residues in the CDR3.

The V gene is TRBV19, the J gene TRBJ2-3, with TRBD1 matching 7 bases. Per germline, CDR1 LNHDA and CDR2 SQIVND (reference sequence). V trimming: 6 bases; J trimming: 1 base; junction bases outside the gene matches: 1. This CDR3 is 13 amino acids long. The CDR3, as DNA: TGTGCCAGTAGCGGACAGGGCACAGATACGCAGTATTTT. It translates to CASSGQGTDTQYF.

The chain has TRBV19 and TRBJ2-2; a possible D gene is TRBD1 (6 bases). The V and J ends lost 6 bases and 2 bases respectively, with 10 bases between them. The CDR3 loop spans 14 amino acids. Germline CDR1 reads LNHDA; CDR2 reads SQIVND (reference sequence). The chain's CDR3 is CASSSTGNTGELFF. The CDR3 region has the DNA TGTGCCAGTAGCTCGACAGGTAACACCGGGGAGCTGTTTTTT.

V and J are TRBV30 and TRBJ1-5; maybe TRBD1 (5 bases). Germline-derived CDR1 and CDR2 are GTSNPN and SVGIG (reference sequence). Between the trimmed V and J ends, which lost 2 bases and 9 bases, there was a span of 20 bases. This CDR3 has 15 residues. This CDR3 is CAWSKYDRGSWPQHF. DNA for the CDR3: TGTGCCTGGAGTAAGTACGATAGGGGTTCGTGGCCCCAGCATTTT.

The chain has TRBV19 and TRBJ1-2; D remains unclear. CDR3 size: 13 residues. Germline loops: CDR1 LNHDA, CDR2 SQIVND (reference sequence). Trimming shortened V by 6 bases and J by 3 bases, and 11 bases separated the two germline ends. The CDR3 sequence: CASSGGRDYGYTF. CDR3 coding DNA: TGTGCCAGTAGCGGCGGGAGAGACTATGGCTACACCTTC.

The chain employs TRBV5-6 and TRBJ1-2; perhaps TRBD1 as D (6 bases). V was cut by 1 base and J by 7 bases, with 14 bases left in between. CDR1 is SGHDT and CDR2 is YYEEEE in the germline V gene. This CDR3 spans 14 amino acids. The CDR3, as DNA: TGTGCCAGCAGCTTGTCGGGGGGCGCACCTGGCTACACCTTC. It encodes CASSLSGGAPGYTF.

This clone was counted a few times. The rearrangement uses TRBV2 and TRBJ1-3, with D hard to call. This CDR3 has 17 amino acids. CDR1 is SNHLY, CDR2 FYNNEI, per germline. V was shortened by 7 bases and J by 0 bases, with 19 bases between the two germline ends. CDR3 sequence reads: CASNSNGFFNSGNTIYF. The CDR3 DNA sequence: TGTGCCAGCAACTCTAACGGTTTCTTTAACTCTGGAAACACCATATATTTT. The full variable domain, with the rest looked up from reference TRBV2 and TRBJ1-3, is EPEVTQTPSHQVTQMGQEVILRCVPISNHLYFYWYRQILGQKVEFLVSFYNNEISEKSEIFDDQFSVERPDGSNFTLKIRSTKLEDSAMYFCASNSNGFFNSGNTIYFGEGSWLTVV.